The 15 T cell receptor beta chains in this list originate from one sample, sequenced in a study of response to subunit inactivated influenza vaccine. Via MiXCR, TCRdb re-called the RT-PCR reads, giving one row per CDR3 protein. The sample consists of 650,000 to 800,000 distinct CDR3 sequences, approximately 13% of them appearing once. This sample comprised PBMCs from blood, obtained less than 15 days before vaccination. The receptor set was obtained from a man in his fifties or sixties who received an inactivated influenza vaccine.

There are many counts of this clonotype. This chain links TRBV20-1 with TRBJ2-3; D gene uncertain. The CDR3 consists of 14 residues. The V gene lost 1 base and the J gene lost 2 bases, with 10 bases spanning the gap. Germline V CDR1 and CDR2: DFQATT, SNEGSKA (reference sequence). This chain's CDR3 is CSARAGRYTDTQYF. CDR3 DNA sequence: TGCAGTGCTAGAGCTGGCAGGTACACAGATACGCAGTATTTT.

DNA for the CDR3: TGTGCCAGCAGCTGGGGGGTGTTGAGGGGACAAGAGACCCAGTACTTC. Amino acids: CASSWGVLRGQETQYF. The J gene is TRBJ2-5, the V gene TRBV7-2; TRBD2 is a possible D gene (6 bases). Germline-derived CDR1 and CDR2 are SGHTA and FQGNSA. CDR3 length: 16 amino acids. Trimming took 4 bases from V and 2 from J, leaving 17 bases between them.

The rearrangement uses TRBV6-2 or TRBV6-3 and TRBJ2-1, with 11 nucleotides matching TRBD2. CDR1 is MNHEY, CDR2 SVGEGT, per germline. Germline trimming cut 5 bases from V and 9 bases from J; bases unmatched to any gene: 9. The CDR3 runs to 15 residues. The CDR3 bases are TGTGCCAGCAGTGCGACTAGCGGGAAGTTTATTGAGCAGTTCTTC. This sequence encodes CASSATSGKFIEQFF.

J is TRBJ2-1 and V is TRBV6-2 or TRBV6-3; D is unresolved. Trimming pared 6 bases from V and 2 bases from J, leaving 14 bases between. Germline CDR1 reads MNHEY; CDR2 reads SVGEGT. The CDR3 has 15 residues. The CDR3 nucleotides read TGTGCCAGCAGAAAATCAGGAAATCCCTACAATGAGCAGTTCTTC. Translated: CASRKSGNPYNEQFF.

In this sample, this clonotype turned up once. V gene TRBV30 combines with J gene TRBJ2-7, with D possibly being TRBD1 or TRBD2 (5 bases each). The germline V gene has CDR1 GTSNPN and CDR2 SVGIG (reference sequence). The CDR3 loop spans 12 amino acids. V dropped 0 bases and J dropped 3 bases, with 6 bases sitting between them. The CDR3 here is CAWSVGDYEQYF. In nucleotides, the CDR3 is TGTGCCTGGAGTGTGGGGGACTACGAGCAGTACTTC.

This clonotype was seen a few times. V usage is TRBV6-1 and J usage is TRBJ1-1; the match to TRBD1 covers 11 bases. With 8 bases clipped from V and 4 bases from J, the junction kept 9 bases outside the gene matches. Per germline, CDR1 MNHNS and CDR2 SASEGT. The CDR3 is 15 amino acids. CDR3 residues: CASRSSGTGGTEAFF. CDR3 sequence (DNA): TGTGCCAGCCGGAGTTCCGGGACAGGGGGCACTGAAGCTTTCTTT.

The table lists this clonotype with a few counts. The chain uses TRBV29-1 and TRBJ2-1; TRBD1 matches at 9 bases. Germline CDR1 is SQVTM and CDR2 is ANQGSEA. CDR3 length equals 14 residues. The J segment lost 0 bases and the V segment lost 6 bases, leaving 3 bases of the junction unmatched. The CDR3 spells CSVGTGSSYNEQFF. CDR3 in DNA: TGCAGCGTAGGGACAGGGAGCTCCTACAATGAGCAGTTCTTC.

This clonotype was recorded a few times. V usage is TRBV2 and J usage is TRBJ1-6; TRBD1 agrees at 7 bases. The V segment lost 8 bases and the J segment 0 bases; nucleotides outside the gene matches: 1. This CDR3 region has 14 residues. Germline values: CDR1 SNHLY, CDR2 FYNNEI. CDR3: CASQGGSYNSPLHF. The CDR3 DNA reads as TGTGCCAGCCAGGGGGGCTCCTATAATTCACCCCTCCACTTT.

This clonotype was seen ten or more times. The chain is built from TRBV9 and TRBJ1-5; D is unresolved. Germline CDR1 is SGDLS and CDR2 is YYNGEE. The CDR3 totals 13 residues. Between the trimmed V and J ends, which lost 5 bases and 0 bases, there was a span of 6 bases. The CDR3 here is CASSDNSNQPQHF. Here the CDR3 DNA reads TGTGCCAGCAGTGACAATAGCAATCAGCCCCAGCATTTT.

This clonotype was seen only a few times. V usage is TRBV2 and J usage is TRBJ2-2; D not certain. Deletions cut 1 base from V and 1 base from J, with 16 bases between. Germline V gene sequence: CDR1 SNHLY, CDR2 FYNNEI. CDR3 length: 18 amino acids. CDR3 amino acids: CASSEVTGIGLNTGELFF. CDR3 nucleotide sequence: TGTGCCAGCAGTGAAGTCACGGGTATAGGGCTGAACACCGGGGAGCTGTTTTTT.

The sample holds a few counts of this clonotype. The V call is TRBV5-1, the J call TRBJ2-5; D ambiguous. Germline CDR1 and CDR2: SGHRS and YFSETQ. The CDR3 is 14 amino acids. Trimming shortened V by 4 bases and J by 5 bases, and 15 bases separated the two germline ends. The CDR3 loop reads CASSPSFSPETQYF. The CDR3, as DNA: TGCGCCAGCAGCCCCTCTTTTTCCCCGGAGACCCAGTACTTC.

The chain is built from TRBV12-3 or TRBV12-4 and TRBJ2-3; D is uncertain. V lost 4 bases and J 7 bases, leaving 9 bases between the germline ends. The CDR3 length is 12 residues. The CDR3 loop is CASSSTSYTQYF. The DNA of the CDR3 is TGTGCCAGCAGTTCGACCTCCTATACGCAGTATTTT.

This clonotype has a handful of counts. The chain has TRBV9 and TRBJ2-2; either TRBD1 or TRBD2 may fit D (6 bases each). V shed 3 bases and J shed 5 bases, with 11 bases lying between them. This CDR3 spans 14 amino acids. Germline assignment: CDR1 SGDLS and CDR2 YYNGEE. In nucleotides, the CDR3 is TGTGCCAGCAGCGGAGGGGGAGGTACCGGGGAGCTGTTTTTT. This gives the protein CASSGGGGTGELFF.

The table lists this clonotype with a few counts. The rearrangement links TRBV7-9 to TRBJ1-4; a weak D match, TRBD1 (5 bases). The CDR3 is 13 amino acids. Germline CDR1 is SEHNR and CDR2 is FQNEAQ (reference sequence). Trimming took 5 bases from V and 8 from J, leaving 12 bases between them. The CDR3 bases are TGTGCCAGCAGCATGGATCGGGGCGAAAAACTGTTTTTT. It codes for CASSMDRGEKLFF.

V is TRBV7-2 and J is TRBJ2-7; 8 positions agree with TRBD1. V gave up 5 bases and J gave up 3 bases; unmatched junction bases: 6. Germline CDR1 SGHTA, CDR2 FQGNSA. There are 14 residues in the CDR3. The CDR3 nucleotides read TGTGCCAGCAGCAACGGACAGGGTCTCTACGAGCAGTACTTC. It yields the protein CASSNGQGLYEQYF.